One and the same sample provided the 32 T cell receptor beta chains below, sequenced in a study of graft-versus-host responses after intestinal transplantation. Sequencing was performed with immunoSEQ multiplex PCR; in TCRdb, only in-frame clones are kept and a portion is missing. The data hold under 90,000 clones, with under 95% observed a single time. No antigen is known for these receptors. The sample consisted of unstimulated CD4+ T cells sorted from spleen or lymph node cells, taken before transplant. Source of these receptors: a human donor who was the organ donor for an intestinal transplant.

The chain combines TRBV15 with TRBJ2-5; a possible D gene is TRBD2 (6 bases). Germline CDR1 LNHNV, CDR2 YYDKDF (reference sequence). V was shortened by 1 base and J by 4 bases, with 10 bases between the two germline ends. The CDR3 is made up of 14 amino acids. CDR3 loop: CATSRGLGRETQYF. The CDR3 bases are TGTGCCACCAGCAGAGGACTAGGGAGAGAGACCCAGTACTTC.

This chain connects TRBV30 to TRBJ2-1, with 11 nucleotides matching TRBD2. The CDR3 extends over 13 amino acids. J was trimmed by 10 bases and V by 5 bases; bases with no gene match: 7. CDR1 and CDR2 (germline): GTSNPN, SVGIG (reference sequence). The CDR3 coding sequence is TGTGCCTGGGGGACTAGCGGCCGCCCCGAGCAGTTCTTC. This sequence encodes CAWGTSGRPEQFF.

This chain uses TRBV19 with TRBJ2-5; D remains unclear. The ends were cut back, 3 bases at V and 5 bases at J, with 4 bases in the middle. CDR1 and CDR2 (germline): LNHDA, SQIVND (reference sequence). The CDR3 consists of 11 residues. This CDR3 is CASSIEETQYF. In DNA, the CDR3 is TGTGCCAGTAGTATCGAGGAGACCCAGTACTTC.

This clone appeared a single time. The rearrangement links TRBV7-9 to TRBJ1-1; D remains unclear. The CDR3 contains 13 residues. V lost 4 bases, J lost 1 base, and 7 bases lay in between. The germline gives CDR1 SEHNR, CDR2 FQNEAQ (reference sequence). The CDR3 is CASSSQENTEAFF. The CDR3 coding sequence is TGTGCCAGCAGCTCCCAGGAGAACACTGAAGCTTTCTTT.

The rearrangement uses TRBV11-2 and TRBJ2-1, with TRBD2 identical over 7 bases. CDR3 length equals 15 residues. Trimming took 5 bases from V and 3 from J; bases not matched to a gene: 7. Germline CDR1 SGHAT, CDR2 FQNNGV. CDR3 sequence (DNA): TGTGCCAGCAGCGGCGGGAGTAATATCTACAATGAGCAGTTCTTC. Translation gives CASSGGSNIYNEQFF.

This clone was recorded once. The chain is built from TRBV19 and TRBJ2-5; 13 bases map to TRBD2. J gave up 4 bases and V 4 bases, and 9 bases lay outside the gene matches. The germline V gene encodes CDR1 LNHDA and CDR2 SQIVND (reference sequence). CDR3 length: 17 residues. The CDR3 region is CASSRTQGLAGRETQYF. The CDR3 DNA sequence: TGTGCCAGTAGTAGAACTCAGGGACTAGCGGGACGAGAGACCCAGTACTTC.

The CDR3 nucleotides read TGTGCCAGCAGCTACCCTAGCGGGAGGGCCTGGTTGGTCTACGAGCAGTACTTC. Its protein is CASSYPSGRAWLVYEQYF. This chain connects TRBV28 to TRBJ2-7, with 12 positions matching TRBD2. The J segment lost 3 bases and the V segment lost 6 bases, leaving 15 bases of the junction unmatched. Germline-derived CDR1 and CDR2 are MDHEN and SYDVKM. The CDR3 is 18 residues long.

This chain connects TRBV5-1 to TRBJ2-2, with D unresolved. This CDR3 is 14 amino acids long. The germline gives CDR1 SGHRS, CDR2 YFSETQ. V lost 4 bases to trimming and J lost 0 bases, with 7 bases between them. The CDR3 region has the DNA TGCGCCAGCAGCCTTTCAGCGAACACCGGGGAGCTGTTTTTT. The encoded protein is CASSLSANTGELFF.

This sequence joins TRBV30 and TRBJ1-2; D is unresolved. This CDR3 region has 12 residues. Germline V gene sequence: CDR1 GTSNPN, CDR2 SVGIG (reference sequence). The V end was cut by 4 bases, the J end by 5 bases, with 11 bases between. In nucleotides, the CDR3 is TGTGCCTGGACTTATGGAGGTTATGGCTACACCTTC. Translating it yields CAWTYGGYGYTF.

J is TRBJ1-1 and V is TRBV5-1; TRBD1 matches 12 bases. With V trimmed by 1 base and J by 1 base, 5 bases remained unmatched. This CDR3 is built from 17 residues. Germline CDR1 and CDR2: SGHRS and YFSETQ. The CDR3, as DNA: TGCGCCAGCAGCTTGCCGGAGGGACAGGGGGCGAACACTGAAGCTTTCTTT. Its translation: CASSLPEGQGANTEAFF.

This clone was detected only once. The sample contains more than one DNA sequence encoding this CDR3. The chain has TRBV4-1 and TRBJ2-7, with 12 nucleotides matching TRBD2. Germline-derived CDR1 and CDR2 are MGHRA and YSYEKL. V gave up 4 bases and J gave up 4 bases; unmatched junction bases: 2. The CDR3 extends over 14 amino acids. This CDR3 is CASSPGLAGYEQYF. The DNA for the CDR3 is TGCGCCAGCAGCCCAGGACTAGCGGGATACGAGCAGTACTTC.

V gene TRBV28 combines with J gene TRBJ1-5, with 7 positions matching TRBD1. Germline V lookup: CDR1 MDHEN, CDR2 SYDVKM. V lost 7 bases and J lost 3; bases outside the gene matches: 12. The CDR3 runs to 16 residues. In DNA form, the CDR3 reads TGTGCCAGCACAAATCTCCCGGGACAGATCAATCAGCCCCAGCATTTT. Amino acid sequence: CASTNLPGQINQPQHF.

This chain uses TRBV2 with TRBJ1-3, with 8 bases that match TRBD1. The CDR3 runs to 16 residues. Germline loops: CDR1 SNHLY, CDR2 FYNNEI. With V trimmed by 4 bases and J by 0 bases, 5 bases remained unmatched. As DNA, the CDR3 is TGTGCCAGCAGTGGTCGACAGGGGAACTCTGGAAACACCATATATTTT. It yields the protein CASSGRQGNSGNTIYF.

The genes are TRBV6-5 and TRBJ2-3, with TRBD1 matching over 7 bases. Germline V gene sequence: CDR1 MNHEY, CDR2 SVGAGI. The CDR3 extends over 14 amino acids. The trim removed 3 bases at V and 4 bases at J, leaving 4 bases unmatched. The CDR3, as DNA: TGTGCCAGCAGTTATGTAGGGGGCGCAGATACGCAGTATTTT. This sequence encodes CASSYVGGADTQYF.

The chain uses TRBV30 and TRBJ2-4; weak D call: TRBD1 (6 bases). The CDR3 runs to 16 residues. CDR1 and CDR2 from the germline V gene are GTSNPN and SVGIG (reference sequence). V was trimmed by 3 bases and J by 1 base, leaving 16 bases between them. The CDR3 spells CAWRSEQGKAKNIQYF. The CDR3 bases are TGTGCCTGGAGAAGCGAGCAGGGGAAGGCCAAAAACATTCAGTACTTC.

This chain connects TRBV7-9 to TRBJ2-1; possibly TRBD2 for D (5 bases). Trimming removed 6 bases at V and 15 bases at J, with 18 bases between. This CDR3 has 12 amino acids. Looked up from germline, CDR1 is SEHNR and CDR2 is FQNEAQ (reference sequence). The CDR3 DNA sequence: TGTGCCAGCAGGCGCGACTATTTCTCATTGTTCTTC. Translated, it gives CASRRDYFSLFF.

V gene TRBV7-9 combines with J gene TRBJ2-5; tentatively, D is TRBD1 (5 bases). The CDR3 sequence is 13 residues long. The V end lost 1 base, the J end lost 8 bases, and 11 bases lay between the germline ends. CDR1 and CDR2 from the germline V gene are SEHNR and FQNEAQ (reference sequence). The CDR3 protein is CASSLGQTSTQYF. In DNA, the CDR3 is TGTGCCAGCAGCTTAGGACAGACGAGCACCCAGTACTTC. The full variable domain, with the rest looked up from reference TRBV7-9 and TRBJ2-5, is DTGVSQNPRHKITKRGQNVTFRCDPISEHNRLYWYRQTLGQGPEFLTYFQNEAQLEKSRLLSDRFSAERPKGSFSTLEIQRTEQGDSAMYLCASSLGQTSTQYFGPGTRLLVL.

CDR3 sequence: CASSLSGTYGYTF. The CDR3 coding sequence is TGTGCCAGCAGCTTGTCGGGAACCTATGGCTACACCTTC. The gene calls are TRBV5-6 and TRBJ1-2, with D unresolved. The CDR3 is 13 amino acids. Trimming shortened V by 1 base and J by 4 bases, and 8 bases separated the two germline ends. Germline CDR1 SGHDT, CDR2 YYEEEE.

This clone was observed once. The rearrangement links TRBV28 to TRBJ2-2; 7 bases map to TRBD1. Germline-derived CDR1 and CDR2 are MDHEN and SYDVKM. The CDR3 totals 15 residues. Losses at the gene ends were 2 bases for V and 4 bases for J; bases not matched to a gene: 4. Here the CDR3 DNA reads TGTGCCAGCAGTTTAGGCCAGGGGGTCACCGGGGAGCTGTTTTTT. Its protein product is CASSLGQGVTGELFF.

The chain links TRBV5-8 to TRBJ2-7, with D possibly being TRBD1 (6 bases). Per germline, CDR1 SGHTS and CDR2 YDEGEE. The V and J ends lost 1 base and 4 bases respectively, with 9 bases between them. This CDR3 is built from 13 residues. DNA for the CDR3: TGTGCCAGCAGCTTGTATCAGGGGTACGAGCAGTACTTC. Its translation is CASSLYQGYEQYF.

The chain combines TRBV11-2 with TRBJ2-1; 8 nucleotides agree with TRBD2. Per the germline V gene, CDR1 is SGHAT and CDR2 is FQNNGV. The trim removed 3 bases at V and 2 bases at J, leaving 9 bases unmatched. This CDR3 contains 17 residues. The CDR3 protein is CASSFRRRGGTYNEQFF. The CDR3 nucleotides are TGTGCCAGCAGCTTTCGCAGGCGCGGGGGGACCTACAATGAGCAGTTCTTC.

The J gene is TRBJ2-3, the V gene TRBV9; tentatively, D is TRBD2 (5 bases). V was trimmed by 4 bases and J by 1 base, leaving 13 bases between them. Germline CDR1 and CDR2: SGDLS and YYNGEE. The CDR3 is 15 amino acids. The CDR3 coding sequence is TGTGCCAGCAGCCCCGGGGTAGGGCGCACAGATACGCAGTATTTT. As protein: CASSPGVGRTDTQYF.

The table lists this clone with a few counts. The chain carries TRBV6-6 and TRBJ2-7, with TRBD2 matching 10 bases. CDR3 length: 16 amino acids. Germline trimming cut 6 bases from V and 0 bases from J; bases unmatched to any gene: 8. Germline V gives CDR1 MNHNY, CDR2 SVGAGI (reference sequence). CDR3 bases: TGTGCCAGCAGGCCGGGACTAGCGATTTACTCCTACGAGCAGTACTTC. Its protein product is CASRPGLAIYSYEQYF.

This sequence joins TRBV5-1 and TRBJ1-1; tentative D call: TRBD1 (5 bases). This CDR3 spans 13 amino acids. Germline assignment: CDR1 SGHRS and CDR2 YFSETQ. Trimming took off 2 bases at V and 6 bases at J, with 11 bases between the two ends. CDR3 residues: CASSFSQGAEAFF. The CDR3 DNA reads TGCGCCAGCAGCTTTAGTCAGGGCGCTGAAGCTTTCTTT.

V usage is TRBV5-1 and J usage is TRBJ2-7, with 13 bases identical to TRBD2. V trimming: 0 bases; J trimming: 4 bases; junction bases outside the gene matches: 4. The germline gives CDR1 SGHRS, CDR2 YFSETQ. This CDR3 has 16 amino acids. CDR3 in DNA: TGCGCCAGCAGCTTGGGACTAGCGGGAGGAGGATACGAGCAGTACTTC. Encoded protein: CASSLGLAGGGYEQYF.

The chain carries TRBV19 and TRBJ1-4; tentative D call: TRBD1 (5 bases). The CDR3 loop spans 13 amino acids. The V gene lost 0 bases and the J gene lost 6 bases, with 5 bases spanning the gap. From germline, CDR1 is LNHDA and CDR2 SQIVND (reference sequence). The DNA for the CDR3 is TGTGCCAGTAGTATAGACAGGGATGAAAAACTGTTTTTT. Its translation: CASSIDRDEKLFF.

The genes are TRBV9 and TRBJ2-3, with 12 bases identical to TRBD2. The CDR3 is 16 residues long. V lost 1 base and J lost 4; bases outside the gene matches: 4. CDR1 and CDR2 (germline): SGDLS, YYNGEE. The CDR3 here is CASSVTLAGGSDTQYF. The CDR3 nucleotides are TGTGCCAGCAGCGTAACTCTAGCGGGGGGGTCAGATACGCAGTATTTT. The full variable domain, its missing parts supplied by reference TRBV9 and TRBJ2-3, is DSGVTQTPKHLITATGQRVTLRCSPRSGDLSVYWYQQSLDQGLQFLIQYYNGEERAKGNILERFSAQQFPDLHSELNLSSLELGDSALYFCASSVTLAGGSDTQYFGPGTRLTVL.

This clone was observed a handful of times. The V and J genes are TRBV2 and TRBJ2-7; 14 bases fit TRBD2. V lost 6 bases, J lost 4 bases, and 5 bases stayed unmatched. The CDR3 loop spans 15 amino acids. From germline, CDR1 is SNHLY and CDR2 FYNNEI. The CDR3 coding sequence is TGTGCCAGCAGGGGGGGACTAGCGGGAGTGTACGAGCAGTACTTC. It codes for CASRGGLAGVYEQYF. Full variable domain (missing parts from reference TRBV2 and TRBJ2-7): EPEVTQTPSHQVTQMGQEVILRCVPISNHLYFYWYRQILGQKVEFLVSFYNNEISEKSEIFDDQFSVERPDGSNFTLKIRSTKLEDSAMYFCASRGGLAGVYEQYFGPGTRLTVT.

The chain combines TRBV7-3 with TRBJ2-1, with a weak D call TRBD1 (6 bases). The length of the CDR3 is 13 residues. V lost 2 bases and J 10 bases, leaving 12 bases between the germline ends. CDR1 is SGHTA and CDR2 is FQGTGA in the germline V gene. The CDR3 region is CASSLQGTMEQFF. For the CDR3, the DNA is TGTGCCAGCAGCTTACAAGGGACAATGGAGCAGTTCTTC.

The rearrangement uses TRBV6-8 and TRBJ2-5; D is ambiguous. The V gene's germline CDR1 is MNHGY and CDR2 SAAAGT. V gave up 4 bases and J gave up 1 base, with 4 bases separating them. This CDR3 has 12 residues. CDR3 coding DNA: TGTGCCAGCAGTTCCGTCCAAGAGACCCAGTACTTC. It codes for CASSSVQETQYF.

The CDR3 is CASSEVLRNEKLFF. The CDR3 coding sequence is TGTGCCAGCAGTGAAGTTTTGAGGAATGAAAAACTGTTTTTT. The V call is TRBV2, the J call TRBJ1-4; no reliable D call. CDR3 length: 14 amino acids. V was pared by 1 base and J by 5 bases, with 8 bases between. Germline values: CDR1 SNHLY, CDR2 FYNNEI.

The chain links TRBV12-5 to TRBJ1-5; D might be TRBD1 (6 bases). The germline gives CDR1 LGHNT, CDR2 FRNRAP. Trimming removed 5 bases from V and 7 bases from J, with 18 bases in between. The CDR3 consists of 15 residues. CDR3 nucleotide sequence: TGTGCTAGTGGTGCCCAGAGGGGGTGGGACCAGCCCCAGCATTTT. This encodes CASGAQRGWDQPQHF.